This T cell receptor (beta chain) was observed in a study of T cells in Graves' hyperthyroidism and ophthalmopathy (dated by TCRdb to about 2019). Regarding the research as a whole: Peripheral blood samples were taken at the time of initial diagnosis, prior to any treatment. To identify TCR V-J signatures that set the groups apart, the researchers used a discovery cohort of 90 to 100 patients, made up of 43 with Graves' ophthalmopathy and about 60 with stable Graves' hyperthyroidism. Whether ophthalmopathy could be predicted prospectively was tested in an independent validation cohort made up of under 20 hyperthyroidism patients plus 17 patients who later progressed to ophthalmopathy. For training and testing, the 80 to 100 patients in the discovery cohort were randomly divided in a 7:3 ratio. In about six Graves' hyperthyroidism patients, the study also compared T-cell repertoires from thyroid tissue with T-cell repertoires from blood. Following sampling, methimazole starting at 30 mg daily was given to hyperthyroidism patients, and high-dose intravenous methylprednisolone was given to ophthalmopathy patients. The paper describes TCR Vbeta CDR3 sequencing of 120 to 150 peripheral blood samples, made up of some 42 ophthalmopathy patients, approximately 76 hyperthyroidism patients and 17 progressor patients.

As concerns this clonotype: Its antigen has not been determined. Nothing much larger sits one base from this clone, and base qualities are not available.

The investigation overall reported the following: In validation, the model predicted progression to ophthalmopathy a median of roughly six months before onset, with about 71% sensitivity and almost 75% specificity. Most expanded thyroid clonotypes (frequency above 0.001) were also found in blood, which suggests that blood repertoires may mirror thyroid immune responses. A model built on a 13 V-J signature distinguished ophthalmopathy from stable hyperthyroidism, reaching about 88% sensitivity and 81.08% specificity in cross-validation and 80%/75% in testing. Sample size was not statistically predetermined, and blinding of investigators to group allocation was not performed.

TCR beta CDR3 regions were amplified from RNA transcripts. For the first round of RT-PCR on the TCR CDR3, the HTBI primer set was used together with the Qiagen OneStep RT-PCR kit. A second multiplex PCR round built the libraries, followed by size selection and purification. The libraries were sequenced on an Illumina HiSeq2000 using paired-end 100 bp reads. The authors processed their data as follows. SOAPnuke was used to process the raw data, with reads discarded if the reads contained adapters or uncalled bases, had a mean Phred below 15, or lacked an exact constant-primer or identifier match. COPE v1.2.5 was used to merge high-quality paired reads, and clonotypes were defined as unique nucleotide sequences. Clonotypes were aligned to IMGT TRBV, TRBD and TRBJ reference segments using MiTCR v1.1. Only V-J combinations with frequency above 0.0001, covering roughly 99% of repertoires, were analysed. The TCS score was defined as the ratio of F50 (clonal expansion) to E x V (chaos), calculated using BLOSUM62-based TCRdist between CDR3 peptides within each V-J. Welch's t-statistics and random forest reduced 450 to 600 V-J features to under 15, which were used in a naive Bayes classifier (R e1071). TCRdb reprocessed the public reads (quality trimming at Q25 with fastp, clone calling with MiXCR) and kept in-frame beta chains. Here each entry gathers all rows of one CDR3 protein and keeps the most common genes and DNA. It is TCRdb's table, rather than the study itself, that gives the V and J calls and clone size. The sample contains hundreds of thousands of distinct CDR3 sequences, approximately 14% of them found a single time. The top ten clones comprise around an eighth of the sample.

Stable Graves' hyperthyroidism was defined as no progression to ophthalmopathy during 18 months of follow-up. Hyperthyroidism patients were newly diagnosed, with disease duration under 2 months, and aged 18 to 65 years. Exclusion was applied to patients with uncontrolled infections, other autoimmune diseases, pregnancy or lactation. Diagnoses relied on clinical symptoms, serum thyroxine and TRAb, thyroid ultrasound and orbital computed tomography. PBMCs were isolated from about 9.1 ml of fresh peripheral blood by Ficoll-Paque density gradient centrifugation. Trizol reagent was used to extract total RNA, and RNA quality was then checked on an Agilent 2100 Bioanalyzer. V loses 7 bases, J loses 2 bases, and the germline ends lie 15 bases apart. According to the germline V gene, CDR1 reads SQVTM and CDR2 reads ANQGSEA. Spanning cysteine to phenylalanine, the CDR3 consists of 13 amino acids. Just the 39-base CDR3 DNA is kept, in frame starting at base 1.

The chain was built from TRBV29-1 and TRBJ2-7; TRBD1 is a weak D gene call, 6 bases matching. The sample consisted of blood. The TCR originated in a woman between 18 and 29 years old with Graves' hyperthyroidism. In nucleotide form, the sequence is TGCAGCGCTCGGCGGGCAGGGGCCTACGAGCAGTACTTC. The resulting protein is CSARRAGAYEQYF.